The 9 T cell receptor beta chains reported below all come from one sample, sequenced in a study of vaccination and CD4 T cells after COVID-19. The Oncomine TCR Beta short-read assay was applied to DNA of cultured CD4+ T cells. TCRdb itself ran the PCR reads through MiXCR, one entry per CDR3 protein. This sample has approximately 6,900 distinct CDR3 sequences, with roughly 43% found just once. The antigens these receptors bind are not known. Treatment specified: approximately nine-day PBMC culture with coronavirus spike peptide pools or control peptides (ViraFEST assay). Unexposed donor CD4+ T cells predated the COVID-19 pandemic, collected 2011-2018. Sequenced sample: CD4+ T cells from blood, cultured in vitro. The receptors derive from a human donor in good health.

The chain employs TRBV7-2 and TRBJ2-3; a weak D match, TRBD2 (7 bases). The CDR3 length is 16 residues. From germline, CDR1 is SGHTA and CDR2 FQGNSA. Trimming left V 2 bases short and J 5 bases short, with 17 bases between. The CDR3 protein is CASSLIGGGAGDTQYF. The CDR3 nucleotides are TGTGCCAGCAGCTTAATAGGTGGGGGGGCAGGAGATACGCAGTATTTT.

This chain's CDR3 is CASSYPSRRGGERNTIYF. Written as DNA, the CDR3 is TGTGCCAGCAGTTACCCCTCGCGGAGAGGAGGGGAAAGAAACACCATATATTTT. The chain combines TRBV6-2 or TRBV6-3 with TRBJ1-3; the D gene is possibly TRBD1 (5 bases). The CDR3 is 18 residues long. Deletions cut 2 bases from V and 5 bases from J, with 22 bases between. The germline CDR1 and CDR2 sequences are MNHEY and SVGEGT.

The chain carries TRBV27 and TRBJ2-3; possibly TRBD1 for D (5 bases). CDR3 length equals 15 residues. CDR1 MNHEY and CDR2 SMNVEV come from the germline V gene (reference sequence). V shed 3 bases and J shed 3 bases, with 13 bases lying between them. CDR3 in amino acids: CASSFRPAGTDTQYF. The CDR3 DNA sequence: TGTGCCAGCAGTTTCCGACCCGCAGGGACAGATACGCAGTATTTT.

The sample holds one count of this clonotype. V gene TRBV6-1 combines with J gene TRBJ2-7; 7 nucleotides match TRBD1. V lost 6 bases and J lost 3; bases outside the gene matches: 11. Germline assignment: CDR1 MNHNS and CDR2 SASEGT. CDR3 length: 15 amino acids. The CDR3 spells CASRVGTVRDYEQYF. DNA for the CDR3: TGTGCCAGCAGGGTAGGGACAGTTCGAGACTACGAGCAGTACTTC.

There are a few counts of this clonotype. CDR3 nucleotide sequence: TGTGCCAGCACCGGGCCTAGCGGGTACGGGGAGCTGTTTTTT. Translation gives CASTGPSGYGELFF. V usage is TRBV27 and J usage is TRBJ2-2; TRBD2 agrees at 8 bases. The CDR3 is 14 amino acids. The germline CDR1 and CDR2 sequences are MNHEY and SMNVEV (reference sequence). The V gene end was trimmed by 7 bases and the J gene end by 7 bases; junction bases not matched to a gene: 8.

This clonotype has only a few counts. This CDR3 reads CASSLFHPGTATYEQYF. As DNA, the CDR3 is TGTGCCAGCAGTTTATTCCACCCTGGGACAGCGACCTACGAGCAGTACTTC. The chain combines TRBV28 with TRBJ2-7; TRBD1 aligns across 7 bases. The germline gives CDR1 MDHEN, CDR2 SYDVKM. V was pared by 1 base and J by 2 bases, with 11 bases of the junction left unmatched. This CDR3 region has 17 residues. The variable domain in full, with the rest retrieved from reference TRBV28 and TRBJ2-7, is DVKVTQSSRYLVKRTGEKVFLECVQDMDHENMFWYRQDPGLGLRLIYFSYDVKMKEKGDIPEGYSVSREKKERFSLILESASTNQTSMYLCASSLFHPGTATYEQYFGPGTRLTVT.

This clonotype was counted a few times. CDR3 loop: CASSQVNSMFGYTF. The CDR3, as DNA: TGTGCCAGCAGTCAGGTCAACTCTATGTTCGGCTACACCTTC. This chain uses TRBV28 with TRBJ1-2, with D unclear. Trimming took off 5 bases at V and 8 bases at J, with 18 bases between the two ends. Germline CDR1 MDHEN, CDR2 SYDVKM. The CDR3 is made up of 14 amino acids.

The chain uses TRBV20-1 and TRBJ1-5; 8 nucleotides match TRBD1. Trimming removed 3 bases from V and 5 bases from J; junction bases left unmatched: 18. This CDR3 contains 18 residues. Germline lookup yields CDR1 DFQATT and CDR2 SNEGSKA (reference sequence). CDR3 amino acids: CSASPRTGNVGDDQPQHF. In nucleotides, the CDR3 is TGCAGTGCTAGCCCCCGGACAGGGAATGTGGGGGATGATCAGCCCCAGCATTTT.

This clonotype was observed a few times. The chain is built from TRBV20-1 and TRBJ2-3; possibly TRBD1 or TRBD2 for D (6 bases each). The CDR3 is made up of 13 amino acids. CDR1 is DFQATT, CDR2 SNEGSKA, per germline (reference sequence). V was trimmed by 7 bases and J by 0 bases, leaving 11 bases between them. The CDR3 coding sequence is TGCAGTGGATCGGGGGCGAGCACAGATACGCAGTATTTT. Translating it yields CSGSGASTDTQYF.